These T cell receptor beta chains were read from a single sample in a study of long-term antiretroviral therapy in people with HIV. Profiled with immunoSEQ multiplex PCR; TCRdb holds only in-frame clones, not every one. Of more than 20,000 clones listed, 70% to 85% were seen once; the top ten hold around 4.2%. The sequencing used unsorted PBMCs, collected 0.5 years after starting antiretroviral therapy. Receptor source: a man between 18 and 29 years old with HIV. Each CDR3 is given with its conserved first and last residue. The D gene is left open where the match is weak. Part of the rows lack a size; the others show once, few, many or a class for expanded clones.

CDR3 | DNA | size | J | D | V
CASSLVGKGLNTEAFF | TGTGCCAGCAGCTTAGTTGGGAAAGGGCTGAACACTGAAGCTTTCTTT | once | TRBJ1-1 | - | TRBV7-9
CASSYGPSQETQYF | TGTGCCAGCAGTTATGGACCCTCCCAAGAGACCCAGTACTTC | - | TRBJ2-5 | - | TRBV7-2
CASSQLQGKGTEAFF | TGTGCCAGCAGCCAACTACAGGGGAAGGGGACTGAAGCTTTCTTT | - | TRBJ1-1 | TRBD1 | TRBV14
CASSSDSPTNEKLFF | TGTGCCAGCAGCTCCGACAGCCCAACTAATGAAAAACTGTTTTTT | - | TRBJ1-4 | - | TRBV7-2
CASSLVIALVPDTQYF | TGTGCCAGCAGCTTAGTAATAGCGCTTGTCCCAGATACGCAGTATTTT | - | TRBJ2-3 | - | TRBV7-9
CASSPSGGGVPAEAFF | TGTGCCAGCTCTCCTTCAGGGGGGGGTGTGCCAGCTGAAGCTTTCTTT | - | TRBJ1-1 | TRBD1 | TRBV27
CASSEAGAGGATQYF | TGTGCCAGCAGTGAAGCAGGGGCAGGGGGGGCGACCCAGTACTTC | - | TRBJ2-5 | - | TRBV2
CASRATPPGTGELFF | TGTGCCAGCAGGGCGACACCCCCCGGGACCGGGGAGCTGTTTTTT | few | TRBJ2-2 | - | TRBV28
CASSLRRPGTPTPGAEQFF | TGTGCCAGCAGCTTAAGACGCCCGGGGACTCCCACCCCGGGCGCTGAGCAGTTCTTC | - | TRBJ2-1 | - | TRBV7-3
CASSQPLEGFTEAFF | TGTGCCAGCAGCCAGCCCCTCGAGGGCTTCACTGAAGCTTTCTTT | - | TRBJ1-1 | - | TRBV6-6
CASRKTSGVIGDTQYF | TGTGCCAGCAGGAAGACTAGCGGGGTGATAGGAGATACGCAGTATTTT | - | TRBJ2-3 | TRBD2 | TRBV2